These 28 T cell receptor beta chains were all obtained from the same sample, sequenced in a study of Ad26.COV2.S vaccination and SARS-CoV-2 variants (TCRdb year 2021). Reading the label with the study, this specimen's treatment or condition is: about 20 received Ad26.COV2.S at low or high dose, single or two shots; 5 received placebo; per-sample allocation not given. Repertoires of vaccine and placebo recipients were sequenced from samples collected on day 63 after the first injection. Library prep was done by the immunoSEQ multiplex PCR assay. TCRdb stores this immuneACCESS table with in-frame sequences only. Part of the clones is absent; in the studies checked, under half of the shortfall reflects unresolved V genes, and no reason is known for the rest. Across this sample there are hundreds of thousands of clones, with about 89% seen only once. The top ten constitute about 1.5% of the sample.

The specimen was peripheral blood, collected in a trial of Ad26.COV2.S vaccine versus placebo. Receptor source: a person aged 18-65 years who received the Ad26.COV2.S COVID-19 vaccine or a placebo.

This chain connects TRBV2 to TRBJ2-3; tentative D call: TRBD1 (6 bases). Germline V CDR1 and CDR2: SNHLY, FYNNEI. This CDR3 has 14 residues. V lost 8 bases, J lost 1 base, and 13 bases lay in between. The CDR3 is CASVDSLRTDTQYF. DNA of the CDR3: TGTGCCAGCGTGGACAGTTTACGCACAGATACGCAGTATTTT.

Note on this clone: In the same sample, other DNA sequences code for this CDR3. CDR3 protein: CSARADYEQYF. The CDR3 DNA follows: TGCAGTGCTAGAGCCGACTACGAGCAGTACTTC. The chain carries TRBV20-1 and TRBJ2-7; D unclear. The CDR3 runs to 11 residues. V dropped 1 base and J dropped 3 bases, with 4 bases sitting between them. Germline V CDR1 and CDR2: DFQATT, SNEGSKA (reference sequence).

J is TRBJ2-3 and V is TRBV19, with D possibly matching TRBD1 (6 bases). This CDR3 region has 13 residues. Per the germline V gene, CDR1 is LNHDA and CDR2 is SQIVND (reference sequence). V was pared by 11 bases and J by 1 base, with 13 bases between. CDR3 DNA sequence: TGTGCCGTGGGGGCACAGGGCACAGATACGCAGTATTTT. Encoded protein: CAVGAQGTDTQYF.

The rearrangement links TRBV29-1 to TRBJ2-3; D gene uncertain. The V end was cut by 1 base, the J end by 2 bases, with 16 bases between. Germline V gene sequence: CDR1 SQVTM, CDR2 ANQGSEA. The length of the CDR3 is 16 residues. For the CDR3, the DNA is TGCAGCGTTGAAGTCGGTCAGAGGATAACCACAGATACGCAGTATTTT. The encoded protein is CSVEVGQRITTDTQYF.

The CDR3 DNA follows: TGTGCCAGCTCACCTCCGGGGAAGGGGAGCACTAGCTCCTACAATGAGCAGTTCTTC. Its translation is CASSPPGKGSTSSYNEQFF. This sequence joins TRBV18 and TRBJ2-1; D assignment may be TRBD1 or TRBD2 (5 bases each). CDR3 size: 19 residues. Germline CDR1 reads KGHSH; CDR2 reads LQKENI. The germline V and J ends were trimmed by 3 bases and 0 bases, with 21 bases remaining between them.

V is TRBV29-1 and J is TRBJ1-5; TRBD1 agrees at 7 bases. Germline-derived CDR1 and CDR2 are SQVTM and ANQGSEA. There are 13 residues in the CDR3. J gave up 1 base and V 4 bases, and 1 base lay outside the gene matches. The CDR3 nucleotides read TGCAGCGTTGTACAGGGGAGCAATCAGCCCCAGCATTTT. This codes for CSVVQGSNQPQHF.

This clone came up once. The V call is TRBV18, the J call TRBJ2-2; perhaps TRBD2 as D (5 bases). This CDR3 region has 12 residues. CDR1 is KGHSH and CDR2 is LQKENI in the germline V gene. Between the trimmed V and J ends, which lost 8 bases and 5 bases, there was a span of 9 bases. The chain's CDR3 is CASTRVTGELFF. The CDR3 DNA is TGTGCCAGCACGAGGGTAACCGGGGAGCTGTTTTTT. Full variable domain (rest looked up from reference TRBV18 and TRBJ2-2): NAGVMQNPRHLVRRRGQEARLRCSPMKGHSHVYWYRQLPEEGLKFMVYLQKENIIDESGMPKERFSAEFPKEGPSILRIQQVVRGDSAAYFCASTRVTGELFFGEGSRLTVL.

This chain connects TRBV9 to TRBJ2-1; 7 bases map to TRBD1. Germline V gene sequence: CDR1 SGDLS, CDR2 YYNGEE. This CDR3 region has 17 residues. J was trimmed by 3 bases and V by 3 bases; bases with no gene match: 12. The CDR3 protein is CASSGGQLGILYNEQFF. Here the CDR3 DNA reads TGTGCCAGCAGCGGGGGACAGTTGGGGATACTCTACAATGAGCAGTTCTTC.

The CDR3: CASTKQGAENEKLFF. CDR3 DNA sequence: TGTGCCAGCACTAAACAGGGGGCGGAAAATGAAAAACTGTTTTTT. The V call is TRBV6-6, the J call TRBJ1-4; 9 positions match TRBD1. The CDR3 covers 15 residues. V dropped 7 bases and J dropped 5; count of bases not matched to a gene: 8. Germline V gene sequence: CDR1 MNHNY, CDR2 SVGAGI (reference sequence).

The chain is built from TRBV10-2 and TRBJ1-5; TRBD1 matches 11 bases. The germline gives CDR1 WSHSY, CDR2 SAAADI. Trimming removed 10 bases from V and 1 base from J; junction bases left unmatched: 9. There are 16 residues in the CDR3. This chain's CDR3 is CAIAGTGGVSNQPQHF. In DNA form, the CDR3 reads TGCGCCATAGCCGGGACAGGGGGAGTCAGCAATCAGCCCCAGCATTTT.

The chain links TRBV7-2 to TRBJ2-7, with D tentatively TRBD1 or TRBD2 (5 bases each). Trimming took off 2 bases at V and 6 bases at J, with 11 bases between the two ends. CDR1 is SGHTA and CDR2 is FQGNSA in the germline V gene. The CDR3 has 13 residues. The CDR3 region is CASSLSRDPEQYF. Written as DNA, the CDR3 is TGTGCCAGCAGCTTAAGCCGGGACCCCGAGCAGTACTTC.

V and J are TRBV6-2 or TRBV6-3 and TRBJ2-7; perhaps TRBD2 as D (5 bases). The V gene lost 4 bases and the J gene lost 7 bases, with 14 bases spanning the gap. This CDR3 is built from 13 residues. The germline V gene has CDR1 MNHEY and CDR2 SVGEGT. The CDR3 spells CASSSQLEMEQYF. DNA of the CDR3: TGTGCCAGCAGTTCCCAACTAGAAATGGAGCAGTACTTC.

The chain employs TRBV9 and TRBJ2-2; D is possibly TRBD2 (5 bases). Germline V lookup: CDR1 SGDLS, CDR2 YYNGEE. This CDR3 is 15 amino acids long. V lost 4 bases and J lost 0, with 10 bases in between. The CDR3 is CASSLGMTNTGELFF. The DNA for the CDR3 is TGTGCCAGCAGCCTCGGGATGACGAACACCGGGGAGCTGTTTTTT. The full variable domain, in which reference TRBV9 and TRBJ2-2 provide the parts outside the CDR3, is DSGVTQTPKHLITATGQRVTLRCSPRSGDLSVYWYQQSLDQGLQFLIQYYNGEERAKGNILERFSAQQFPDLHSELNLSSLELGDSALYFCASSLGMTNTGELFFGEGSRLTVL.

In its sample, this clone was seen a few times. This chain connects TRBV24-1 to TRBJ2-1; D unclear. CDR1 is KGHDR, CDR2 SFDVKD, per germline. The CDR3 runs 14 residues. The V gene lost 4 bases and the J gene lost 3 bases, with 9 bases spanning the gap. The CDR3 loop is CATSEPPLYNEQFF. CDR3 nucleotides: TGTGCCACCAGTGAACCACCCCTCTACAATGAGCAGTTCTTC.

The chain uses TRBV24-1 and TRBJ2-7; D not resolved. Germline CDR1 is KGHDR and CDR2 is SFDVKD. The CDR3 is made up of 13 amino acids. The V end was cut by 10 bases, the J end by 4 bases, with 16 bases between. CDR3 region: CATNGCKCYEQYF. The CDR3, as DNA: TGTGCCACTAATGGGTGTAAGTGTTACGAGCAGTACTTC.

The CDR3: CASSPGGSYNSPLHF. The CDR3 nucleotides are TGTGCCAGCAGTCCCGGGGGTTCCTATAATTCACCCCTCCACTTT. The gene calls are TRBV9 and TRBJ1-6; tentatively, D is TRBD1 (5 bases). This CDR3 contains 15 residues. The V and J ends lost 5 bases and 1 base respectively, with 10 bases between them. Germline CDR1 and CDR2: SGDLS and YYNGEE.

The V call is TRBV11-2, the J call TRBJ2-3; tentative D call: TRBD1 (6 bases). The germline gives CDR1 SGHAT, CDR2 FQNNGV. This CDR3 region has 16 residues. V was shortened by 5 bases and J by 3 bases, with 18 bases between the two germline ends. CDR3 nucleotide sequence: TGTGCCAGCAGCCAGGACACAGGGTTTAAGACAGATACGCAGTATTTT. It yields the protein CASSQDTGFKTDTQYF.

The J gene is TRBJ2-7, the V gene TRBV19; maybe TRBD2 (5 bases). The CDR3 contains 15 residues. The ends were cut back, 6 bases at V and 3 bases at J, with 18 bases in the middle. In germline, CDR1 is LNHDA, CDR2 SQIVND (reference sequence). The CDR3 is CASSPFIGGNYEQYF. The DNA for the CDR3 is TGTGCCAGTAGCCCTTTTATTGGAGGAAACTACGAGCAGTACTTC.

This chain connects TRBV3-1 (or the pseudogene TRBV3-2) to TRBJ1-2, with D unclear. There are 12 residues in the CDR3. The germline V and J ends were trimmed by 4 bases and 2 bases, with 5 bases remaining between them. Germline CDR1 LGHDT, CDR2 YNNKEL (reference sequence). This chain's CDR3 is CASSLFNYGYTF. CDR3 sequence (DNA): TGTGCCAGCAGCCTCTTCAACTATGGCTACACCTTC.

V usage is TRBV30 and J usage is TRBJ2-3; 9 bases are a match to TRBD2. Per the germline V gene, CDR1 is GTSNPN and CDR2 is SVGIG (reference sequence). The J segment lost 2 bases and the V segment lost 3 bases, leaving 3 bases of the junction unmatched. The CDR3 is made up of 14 amino acids. Written as DNA, the CDR3 is TGTGCCTGGAGGGCTAGCGGGGCCACAGATACGCAGTATTTT. Residues: CAWRASGATDTQYF.

V usage is TRBV3-1 (or the pseudogene TRBV3-2) and J usage is TRBJ1-2; a weak D match, TRBD1 (6 bases). Germline V gene sequence: CDR1 LGHDT, CDR2 YNNKEL (reference sequence). Trimming left V 6 bases short and J 4 bases short, with 15 bases between. The CDR3 contains 14 residues. The CDR3 sequence is CASRPSGGSYGYTF. The CDR3 DNA follows: TGTGCCAGCAGACCCTCGGGGGGCTCCTATGGCTACACCTTC.

A word on this clone: Its ends do not fully match the called genes, so a read error is possible. Other DNA sequences from this sample encode an identical CDR3 as well. The V and J genes are TRBV11-3 and TRBJ2-7; 9 nucleotides align to TRBD1. This CDR3 region has 15 residues. The germline V gene encodes CDR1 SGHNT and CDR2 YENEEA. CDR3: CASSLDGTGSYEQYF. The CDR3 DNA reads as TGTGCCAGCAGCTTAGATGGGACAGGGTCCTACGAGCAGTATTTC.

This chain links TRBV11-2 with TRBJ2-1; 11 nucleotides align to TRBD2. The CDR3 has 15 amino acids. Germline V gives CDR1 SGHAT, CDR2 FQNNGV. With 6 bases clipped from V and 7 bases from J, the junction kept 8 bases outside the gene matches. The CDR3 reads CASRPLAGGGNEQFF. The CDR3 DNA sequence: TGTGCCAGCAGGCCGCTAGCGGGAGGTGGGAATGAGCAGTTCTTC.

The chain is built from TRBV21-1 and TRBJ1-2; TRBD1 was called by the table and not checked on the DNA. TRBV21-1 is a documented pseudogene. The CDR3 totals 14 residues. The CDR3 spells CASSKPQGIGGYTF. CDR3 coding DNA: TGTGCCAGCAGCAAACCACAGGGAATTGGGGGCTACACCTTC.

The gene calls are TRBV5-4 and TRBJ1-3; 7 bases agree with TRBD1. The CDR3 runs to 15 residues. Germline V gene sequence: CDR1 SGHNT, CDR2 YYREEE (reference sequence). J lost 0 bases, V lost 5 bases, and 5 bases had no gene match. CDR3 nucleotide sequence: TGTGCCAGCAGTTTCGGGACAGACTCTGGAAACACCATATATTTT. It specifies CASSFGTDSGNTIYF. Drawing the rest from reference TRBV5-4 and TRBJ1-3, the complete variable domain is ETGVTQSPTHLIKTRGQQVTLRCSSQSGHNTVSWYQQALGQGPQFIFQYYREEENGRGNFPPRFSGLQFPNYSSELNVNALELDDSALYLCASSFGTDSGNTIYFGEGSWLTVV.

This chain links TRBV3-1 (or the pseudogene TRBV3-2) with TRBJ2-1, with TRBD1 matching over 8 bases. The CDR3 is made up of 13 amino acids. V dropped 3 bases and J dropped 7; count of bases not matched to a gene: 2. The germline V gene encodes CDR1 LGHDT and CDR2 YNNKEL (reference sequence). CDR3 coding DNA: TGTGCCAGCAGCCACAGGGGGCAAAATGAGCAGTTCTTC. Encoded protein: CASSHRGQNEQFF.

The chain combines TRBV5-1 with TRBJ1-2; D perhaps matches TRBD1 (5 bases). This CDR3 has 13 amino acids. CDR1 is SGHRS, CDR2 YFSETQ, per germline. V lost 3 bases and J lost 5, with 11 bases in between. The CDR3 loop reads CASSSGTVYGYTF. The CDR3 nucleotides read TGCGCCAGCAGCTCCGGGACCGTATATGGCTACACCTTC.

CDR3 sequence reads: CASSGVAEQFF. In DNA, the CDR3 is TGTGCCAGCAGTGGGGTGGCAGAGCAGTTCTTC. V usage is TRBV2 and J usage is TRBJ2-1; D not resolved. Germline V CDR1 and CDR2: SNHLY, FYNNEI. V lost 4 bases and J lost 10, with 8 bases in between. The CDR3 extends over 11 amino acids.